The T cell receptor (beta chain) under discussion was sequenced for a study of control samples from healthy donors and cancer patients. The CDR3 loop spans 11 amino acids. V was shortened by 5 bases and J by 6 bases, with 5 bases between the two germline ends. Germline values: CDR1 LNHDA, CDR2 SQIVND (reference sequence). The protocol was immunoSEQ multiplex PCR, while the TCRdb copy is restricted to in-frame clones and leaves out a portion. The sample lists about 180,000 clones, 90% to 95% occurring once. V and J are TRBV19 and TRBJ2-1; no firm D call. What was sequenced was blood. This receptor was identified in a man under 40 in good health. The CDR3 reads CASSLINEQFF. The CDR3 nucleotides read TGTGCCAGTAGTCTGATCAATGAGCAGTTCTTC.